The 5 T cell receptor beta chains presented below share a single source sample, sequenced in a study of a mutant IDH1 vaccine in newly diagnosed glioma. Time point specified: week 35, safety follow-up. Vaccinated patients received 300 ug of mutant IDH1 20-mer peptide per dose, with topical imiquimod. Antigens of these TCRs are unknown. Some clones are missing from TCRdb's copy, which holds only in-frame ones; the method was immunoSEQ multiplex PCR. The data contain tens of thousands of clones, about 74% of them singletons. The sample in question was PBMCs, obtained from a glioma patient whose treatment included an IDH1 peptide vaccine. Receptors originate from a man aged 45-65 years with glioma.

The chain links TRBV6-1 to TRBJ2-5; 8 nucleotides line up with TRBD1. Losses at the gene ends were 2 bases for V and 5 bases for J; bases not matched to a gene: 10. CDR1 and CDR2 (germline): MNHNS, SASEGT. The CDR3 is 16 residues long. The CDR3 loop is CASSERAGGYAETQYF. Here the CDR3 DNA reads TGTGCCAGCAGTGAACGGGCAGGGGGCTATGCGGAGACCCAGTACTTC.

The chain joins TRBV7-2 to TRBJ1-1; D ambiguous. The CDR3 totals 14 residues. The V and J ends lost 3 bases and 1 base respectively, with 9 bases between them. Per germline, CDR1 SGHTA and CDR2 FQGNSA. Here the CDR3 reads CASSLRLQNTEAFF. CDR3 nucleotides: TGTGCCAGCAGCTTGAGGCTCCAGAACACTGAAGCTTTCTTT.

V gene TRBV9 combines with J gene TRBJ2-7, with 8 bases that match TRBD1. The CDR3 runs to 14 residues. With 4 bases clipped from V and 5 bases from J, the junction kept 8 bases outside the gene matches. Germline V gene lookup returns CDR1 SGDLS and CDR2 YYNGEE. CDR3 in amino acids: CASSSGDRFNEQYF. The CDR3 DNA follows: TGTGCCAGCAGCTCGGGGGACAGGTTCAACGAGCAGTACTTC.

The V call is TRBV6-6, the J call TRBJ2-7, with a weak D call TRBD1 (5 bases). Germline V gives CDR1 MNHNY, CDR2 SVGAGI (reference sequence). This CDR3 has 12 amino acids. V was trimmed by 8 bases and J by 5 bases, leaving 13 bases between them. As DNA, the CDR3 is TGTGCCAGCCGCATGTCAGGGAACGAGCAGTACTTC. Translated: CASRMSGNEQYF.

This clone showed up just once. This chain connects TRBV9 to TRBJ1-4, with D hard to call. The CDR3 length is 13 residues. Germline V gene sequence: CDR1 SGDLS, CDR2 YYNGEE. Trimming stripped 3 bases from V and 8 bases from J, with 11 bases between. For the CDR3, the DNA is TGTGCCAGCAGCGAGAGGGAGTACGAAAAACTGTTTTTT. Its translation is CASSEREYEKLFF.